The TCR beta chain under discussion was sequenced for a study of radiotherapy plus CTLA-4 blockade in lung cancer. About the study: Objective responses were observed in 15% to 20% of patients, and disease control was achieved by about 30%.

Regarding the study as a whole: TCR clones originating in tumors grew in number in blood after radiotherapy plus ipilimumab. Best predicting response, reportedly, were early blood T cell clone dynamics, with interferon-beta.

Profiled with immunoSEQ multiplex PCR; TCRdb holds only in-frame clones, not every one. The table has 40,000 to 45,000 clones, 75% seen once. Germline V CDR1 and CDR2: MNHNY, SVGAGI (reference sequence). The V segment lost 6 bases and the J segment 8 bases; nucleotides outside the gene matches: 9. The CDR3 runs to 15 residues. On this clone: Its target is not known.

This chain joins TRBV6-6 and TRBJ1-4, with 10 nucleotides matching TRBD1. This sample comprised peripheral blood, obtained from a patient treated with radiotherapy plus ipilimumab. The clonotype comes from a human donor with non-small cell lung cancer who had stable disease on radiotherapy plus ipilimumab. The CDR3 is CASSLGGQGREKLFF. The CDR3 nucleotides are TGTGCCAGCAGCCTAGGGGGACAGGGGCGCGAAAAACTGTTTTTT.